This T cell receptor (beta chain) came from a study of cytomegalovirus exposure and HLA in healthy donors. In the case of this clone: Antigen: not known.

Overall study results and limits: About 87% or about 30% of the time was how often most TCR beta V segments were productive, according to an earlier analysis.

The PCR used 60 Vbeta and 13 Jbeta primers. Method: immunoSEQ multiplex PCR; TCRdb's copy keeps in-frame clones and lacks some. The sample comprises 120,000 or so clones, over 60% of which are singletons, and 1.2% rests with the top ten. The sequence was obtained from a female donor in good health and CMV-seronegative. Sequenced material: PBMCs.

The CDR3 nucleotides read TGTGCCAGCAGCGCCGAAAGGACAGGGGGTATTGGCTACACCTTC. Translated, it gives CASSAERTGGIGYTF. This chain links TRBV9 with TRBJ1-2; the match to TRBD1 covers 10 bases. The CDR3 extends over 15 amino acids. Germline assignment: CDR1 SGDLS and CDR2 YYNGEE. With V trimmed by 3 bases and J by 7 bases, 9 bases remained unmatched.